The sequence of this T cell receptor (beta chain) was determined in a study of blood T cell repertoires in COVID-19. Study details: Spain, Italy and the United States supplied samples that represented acute and convalescent COVID-19. PBMCs, B-cell-depleted T cells, or T cells were the source of the cDNA or gDNA that made up the material.

Original processing methods: Amplification from reference gene primers served as the basis for estimated nucleated cell counts. TCRdb keeps only in-frame clones here, not all; method: immunoSEQ multiplex PCR. V and J calls and clone size follow that table, whereas D and trimming were derived from the DNA. The table has about 71,000 clones, 85% to 90% seen once. Germline V gives CDR1 SGHNT, CDR2 YYREEE (reference sequence). The CDR3 spans 14 residues. With 4 bases removed from V and 5 bases from J, the gap between germline ends came to 13 bases. The origin of this receptor is a man aged 50-59 years with active COVID-19. V and J are TRBV5-4 and TRBJ2-1; D might be TRBD2 (5 bases). The specimen was peripheral blood. This CDR3 is CASSEERDDNEQFF. CDR3 nucleotide sequence: TGTGCCAGCAGCGAGGAGAGGGATGACAATGAGCAGTTCTTC.